The 21 T cell receptor beta chains given below trace back to one sample, sequenced in a study of blood T cell repertoires in COVID-19 (dated by TCRdb to the early 2020s). The library was obtained by the immunoSEQ multiplex PCR assay. TCRdb obtained this table from immuneACCESS and retained in-frame rearrangements with V and J assigned. These tables miss some clones; where compared with another copy, unresolved V genes account for less than half of the shortfall, and the remainder is unexplained. The sample contains just over 300,000 clones, approximately 91% of them found a single time. The top ten constitute 9.5% of the sample. Specimen: PBMCs or T cells enriched from blood (not recorded which). All receptors come from a woman aged 40 to 49 who had recovered from COVID-19.

The chain is built from TRBV7-2 and TRBJ1-2; 7 bases are a match to TRBD1. The trim removed 3 bases at V and 7 bases at J, leaving 8 bases unmatched. In germline, CDR1 is SGHTA, CDR2 FQGNSA. This CDR3 has 14 amino acids. CDR3 protein: CASSLGQQAFGYTF. CDR3 bases: TGTGCCAGCAGCTTGGGACAGCAGGCTTTTGGCTACACCTTC.

The chain uses TRBV5-1 and TRBJ2-1; the match to TRBD2 covers 7 bases. Germline CDR1 reads SGHRS; CDR2 reads YFSETQ. Trimming at V came to 3 bases and at J to 13 bases, leaving 10 bases not matched to a gene. The CDR3 contains 13 residues. The CDR3 loop reads CASSSGMGGDQFF. The DNA of the CDR3 is TGCGCCAGCAGCTCGGGAATGGGAGGGGACCAGTTCTTC.

CDR3 in amino acids: CASSEDRGGSPLHF. For the CDR3, the DNA is TGTGCCAGCTCAGAAGACAGGGGGGGCTCACCCCTCCACTTT. The V and J genes are TRBV18 and TRBJ1-6; TRBD1 agrees at 9 bases. Trimming took 5 bases from V and 10 from J; bases not matched to a gene: 6. The germline V gene has CDR1 KGHSH and CDR2 LQKENI. The CDR3 runs 14 residues.

The V gene is TRBV3-1 (or the pseudogene TRBV3-2), the J gene TRBJ2-7, with 8 bases matching TRBD2. Germline trimming cut 0 bases from V and 7 bases from J; bases unmatched to any gene: 8. This CDR3 comprises 15 residues. Per germline, CDR1 LGHDT and CDR2 YNNKEL (reference sequence). The CDR3 sequence: CASSQDVAGGPEQYF. Written as DNA, the CDR3 is TGTGCCAGCAGCCAAGACGTCGCGGGGGGCCCTGAGCAGTACTTC.

The V gene is TRBV6-5, the J gene TRBJ2-5; TRBD2 aligns across 11 bases. Germline loops: CDR1 MNHEY, CDR2 SVGAGI. Trimming removed 5 bases from V and 1 base from J; junction bases left unmatched: 3. The CDR3 spans 15 residues. The CDR3: CASSTSGSTQETQYF. The CDR3 DNA is TGTGCCAGCAGTACTAGCGGGAGCACCCAAGAGACCCAGTACTTC.

Here the CDR3 reads CASSIRDRAEAFF. CDR3 sequence (DNA): TGTGCCAGCTCGATACGAGATCGCGCTGAAGCTTTCTTT. The V and J genes are TRBV6-5 and TRBJ1-1; D gene ambiguous. The CDR3 runs to 13 residues. Germline V gene sequence: CDR1 MNHEY, CDR2 SVGAGI. Between the trimmed V and J ends, which lost 8 bases and 6 bases, there was a span of 16 bases.

This chain uses TRBV4-3 with TRBJ2-3, with 9 bases identical to TRBD2. Germline V lookup: CDR1 LGHNA, CDR2 YSLEER. The V segment lost 3 bases and the J segment 2 bases; nucleotides outside the gene matches: 3. This CDR3 comprises 15 residues. Written as DNA, the CDR3 is TGCGCCAGCAGCCATCAGCGGGGGGCCACAGATACGCAGTATTTT. Residues: CASSHQRGATDTQYF.

This chain links TRBV9 with TRBJ1-2; D is possibly TRBD1 (5 bases). The CDR3 runs 14 residues. V was shortened by 1 base and J by 5 bases, with 12 bases between the two germline ends. Germline V gene lookup returns CDR1 SGDLS and CDR2 YYNGEE. CDR3: CASSVLAGRYGYTF. DNA of the CDR3: TGTGCCAGCAGCGTACTGGCAGGGAGGTATGGCTACACCTTC.

The gene calls are TRBV5-1 and TRBJ1-3; TRBD1 matches at 7 bases. This CDR3 has 14 amino acids. V gave up 4 bases and J gave up 5 bases; unmatched junction bases: 6. Germline CDR1 SGHRS, CDR2 YFSETQ. The CDR3 coding sequence is TGCGCCAGCAGCCTAGACAGGGCTCGAAACACCATATATTTT. Its protein is CASSLDRARNTIYF.

This clone came up once. V gene TRBV5-6 combines with J gene TRBJ2-5, with 10 bases aligning to TRBD2. V shed 5 bases, J shed 1 base, and the junction held 5 bases outside the gene matches. This CDR3 is built from 15 residues. Looked up from germline, CDR1 is SGHDT and CDR2 is YYEEEE. CDR3 amino acids: CASRGTSVIQETQYF. CDR3 DNA: TGTGCCAGCAGGGGGACTAGCGTTATCCAAGAGACCCAGTACTTC.

The V call is TRBV5-1, the J call TRBJ2-1; D perhaps matches TRBD2 (5 bases). The germline V gene encodes CDR1 SGHRS and CDR2 YFSETQ. This CDR3 is 15 amino acids long. Between the trimmed V and J ends, which lost 3 bases and 0 bases, there was a span of 10 bases. The CDR3 nucleotides read TGCGCCAGCAGCTGGACTGTAGCCTCCTACAATGAGCAGTTCTTC. Protein sequence: CASSWTVASYNEQFF.

A remark on this clone: The sample has other DNA sequences that encode this CDR3 too. The V call is TRBV12-3 or TRBV12-4, the J call TRBJ1-2, with a possible D match to TRBD1 (6 bases). The CDR3 extends over 12 amino acids. V shed 6 bases and J shed 8 bases, with 13 bases lying between them. CDR3: CASSLTGNGYTF. Written as DNA, the CDR3 is TGTGCCAGCAGCCTAACAGGGAACGGCTACACCTTC.

The chain has TRBV29-1 and TRBJ1-5, with D hard to call. This CDR3 has 13 amino acids. The V gene's germline CDR1 is SQVTM and CDR2 ANQGSEA. The V end lost 4 bases, the J end lost 2 bases, and 9 bases lay between the germline ends. CDR3 DNA: TGCAGCGTTGGGGTGCAGGGCAATCAGCCCCAGCATTTT. Protein product: CSVGVQGNQPQHF.

This chain connects TRBV19 to TRBJ2-1; D gene unclear. The ends were cut back, 3 bases at V and 2 bases at J, with 5 bases in the middle. The CDR3 consists of 13 residues. Looked up from germline, CDR1 is LNHDA and CDR2 is SQIVND (reference sequence). This chain's CDR3 is CASSITAYNEQFF. The CDR3 bases are TGTGCCAGTAGTATTACAGCCTACAATGAGCAGTTCTTC.

V is TRBV27 and J is TRBJ1-1; D gene unclear. Germline V gene lookup returns CDR1 MNHEY and CDR2 SMNVEV (reference sequence). The V end was cut by 2 bases, the J end by 4 bases, with 8 bases between. The CDR3 is made up of 13 amino acids. CDR3 protein: CASSLGASTEAFF. The CDR3 nucleotides read TGTGCCAGCAGTTTAGGTGCGAGCACTGAAGCTTTCTTT.

The rearrangement links TRBV10-3 to TRBJ2-3; 10 nucleotides line up with TRBD2. Per germline, CDR1 ENHRY and CDR2 SYGVKD. Losses at the gene ends were 2 bases for V and 1 base for J; bases not matched to a gene: 0. The CDR3 contains 15 residues. The CDR3 is CAISEGTSGTDTQYF. For the CDR3, the DNA is TGTGCCATCAGTGAGGGGACTAGCGGCACAGATACGCAGTATTTT.

This rearrangement joins TRBV3-1 (or the pseudogene TRBV3-2) to TRBJ1-1; D is perhaps TRBD1 (6 bases). This CDR3 has 14 amino acids. The V gene lost 3 bases and the J gene lost 0 bases, with 8 bases spanning the gap. The germline CDR1 and CDR2 sequences are LGHDT and YNNKEL (reference sequence). In DNA, the CDR3 is TGTGCCAGCAGCCACGGGACAATGAACACTGAAGCTTTCTTT. Its translation: CASSHGTMNTEAFF.

The chain recombines TRBV14 with TRBJ2-1, with 15 bases identical to TRBD2. V was clipped by 4 bases and J by 8 bases; unmatched bases: 3. This CDR3 has 15 residues. Germline CDR1 is SGHDN and CDR2 is FVKESK. The CDR3, as DNA: TGTGCCAGCAGCCTAGGACTAGCGGGGGGGTATGAGCAGTTCTTC. It specifies CASSLGLAGGYEQFF.

The chain combines TRBV19 with TRBJ2-2; the match to TRBD1 covers 9 bases. Trimming at V came to 4 bases and at J to 4 bases, leaving 16 bases not matched to a gene. Per the germline V gene, CDR1 is LNHDA and CDR2 is SQIVND (reference sequence). The CDR3 extends over 19 amino acids. CDR3 DNA: TGTGCCAGTAGTACTTTGGGCGGGGACAGGGTTTTCGGCACCGGGGAGCTGTTTTTT. Encoded protein: CASSTLGGDRVFGTGELFF.

The chain carries TRBV6-2 or TRBV6-3 and TRBJ2-5; 9 nucleotides line up with TRBD1. CDR1 is MNHEY, CDR2 SVGEGT, per germline. This CDR3 region has 13 residues. Unmatched junction bases numbered 5, after V lost 6 bases and J lost 6 bases. The CDR3 reads CASSRTGEKTQYF. In nucleotides, the CDR3 is TGTGCCAGCAGCCGGACAGGGGAGAAGACCCAGTACTTC.

The chain couples TRBV27 to TRBJ1-2, with 12 bases identical to TRBD1. Germline V lookup: CDR1 MNHEY, CDR2 SMNVEV (reference sequence). The CDR3 loop spans 15 amino acids. Trimming removed 6 bases from V and 0 bases from J; junction bases left unmatched: 2. CDR3 sequence (DNA): TGTGCCAGCAGCCGGGACAGGGGGCCTAACTATGGCTACACCTTC. This gives the protein CASSRDRGPNYGYTF.